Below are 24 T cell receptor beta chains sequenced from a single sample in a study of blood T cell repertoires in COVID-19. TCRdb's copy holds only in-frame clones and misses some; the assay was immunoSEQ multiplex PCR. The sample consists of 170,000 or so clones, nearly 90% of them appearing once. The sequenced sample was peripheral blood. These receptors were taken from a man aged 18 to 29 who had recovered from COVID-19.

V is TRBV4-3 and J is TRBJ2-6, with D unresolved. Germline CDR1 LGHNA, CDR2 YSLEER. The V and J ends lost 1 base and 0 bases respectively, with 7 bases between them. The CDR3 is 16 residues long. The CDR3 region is CASSQVGNSGANVLTF. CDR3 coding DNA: TGCGCCAGCAGCCAAGTTGGCAACTCTGGGGCCAACGTCCTGACTTTC.

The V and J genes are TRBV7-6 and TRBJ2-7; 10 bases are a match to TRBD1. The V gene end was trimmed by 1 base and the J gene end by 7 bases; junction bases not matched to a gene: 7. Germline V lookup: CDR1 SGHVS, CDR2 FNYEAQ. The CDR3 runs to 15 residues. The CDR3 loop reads CASSLGTGGREEQYF. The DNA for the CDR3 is TGTGCCAGCAGCTTAGGGACAGGGGGACGGGAAGAGCAGTACTTC.

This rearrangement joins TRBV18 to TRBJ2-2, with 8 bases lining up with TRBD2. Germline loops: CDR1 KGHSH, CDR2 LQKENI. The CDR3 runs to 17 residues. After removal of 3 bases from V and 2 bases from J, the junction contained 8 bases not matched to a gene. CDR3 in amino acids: CASSPQGSGRNTGELFF. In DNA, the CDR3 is TGTGCCAGCTCACCCCAGGGAAGCGGGAGAAACACCGGGGAGCTGTTTTTT.

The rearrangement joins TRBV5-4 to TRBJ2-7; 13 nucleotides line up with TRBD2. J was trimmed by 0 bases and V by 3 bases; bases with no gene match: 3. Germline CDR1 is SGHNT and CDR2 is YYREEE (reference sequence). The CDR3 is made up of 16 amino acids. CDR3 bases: TGTGCCAGCAGCTCCGGACTAGCGGGGGCCTCCTACGAGCAGTACTTC. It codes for CASSSGLAGASYEQYF.

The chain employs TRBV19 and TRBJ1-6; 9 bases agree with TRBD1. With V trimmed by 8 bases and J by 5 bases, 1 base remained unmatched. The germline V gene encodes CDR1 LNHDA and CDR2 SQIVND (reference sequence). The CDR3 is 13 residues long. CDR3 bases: TGTGCCAGTGGGACAGGGAATAATTCACCCCTCCACTTT. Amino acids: CASGTGNNSPLHF.

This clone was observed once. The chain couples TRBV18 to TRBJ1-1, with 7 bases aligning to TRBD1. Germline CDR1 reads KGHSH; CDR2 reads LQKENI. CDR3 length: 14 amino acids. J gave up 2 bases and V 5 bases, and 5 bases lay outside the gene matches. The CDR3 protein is CASSAGQPNTEAFF. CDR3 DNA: TGTGCCAGCTCAGCGGGACAGCCAAACACTGAAGCTTTCTTT.

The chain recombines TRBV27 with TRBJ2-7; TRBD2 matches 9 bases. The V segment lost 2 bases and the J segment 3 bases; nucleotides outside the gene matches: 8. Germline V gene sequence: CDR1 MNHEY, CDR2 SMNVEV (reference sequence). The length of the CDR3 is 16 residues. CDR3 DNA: TGTGCCAGCAGTTTAAATCGACTAGCGGTAAACTACGAGCAGTACTTC. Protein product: CASSLNRLAVNYEQYF.

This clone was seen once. The CDR3 nucleotides are TGCGCCAGCAGCTTGGCCGGTCCCGTCCAAGCTTTCTTT. Amino acid sequence: CASSLAGPVQAFF. J is TRBJ1-1 and V is TRBV5-1; D is undetermined. CDR3 length: 13 amino acids. The germline V gene encodes CDR1 SGHRS and CDR2 YFSETQ. V was cut by 0 bases and J by 9 bases, with 12 bases left in between. Full variable domain (missing parts from reference TRBV5-1 and TRBJ1-1): KAGVTQTPRYLIKTRGQQVTLSCSPISGHRSVSWYQQTPGQGLQFLFEYFSETQRNKGNFPGRFSGRQFSNSRSEMNVSTLELGDSALYLCASSLAGPVQAFFGQGTRLTVV.

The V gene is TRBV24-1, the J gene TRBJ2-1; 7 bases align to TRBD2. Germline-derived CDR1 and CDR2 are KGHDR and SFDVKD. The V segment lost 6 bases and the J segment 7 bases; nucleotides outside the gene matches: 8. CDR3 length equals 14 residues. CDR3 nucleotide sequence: TGTGCCACCAGTTCGGCGGGAGAGTGGAATGAGCAGTTCTTC. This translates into CATSSAGEWNEQFF.

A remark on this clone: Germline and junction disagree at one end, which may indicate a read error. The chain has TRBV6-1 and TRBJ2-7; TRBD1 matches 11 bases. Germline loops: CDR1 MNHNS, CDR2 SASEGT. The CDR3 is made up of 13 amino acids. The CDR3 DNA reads TGTGCCAGCAGTGACGCAGGACAGGGGGCCGAAGGCTTC. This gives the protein CASSDAGQGAEGF.

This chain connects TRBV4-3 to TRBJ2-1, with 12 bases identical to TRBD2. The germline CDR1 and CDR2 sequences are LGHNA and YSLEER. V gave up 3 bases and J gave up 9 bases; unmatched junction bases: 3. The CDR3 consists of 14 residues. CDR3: CASSQTSGSGEQFF. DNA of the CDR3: TGCGCCAGCAGCCAGACTAGCGGGAGTGGTGAGCAGTTCTTC.

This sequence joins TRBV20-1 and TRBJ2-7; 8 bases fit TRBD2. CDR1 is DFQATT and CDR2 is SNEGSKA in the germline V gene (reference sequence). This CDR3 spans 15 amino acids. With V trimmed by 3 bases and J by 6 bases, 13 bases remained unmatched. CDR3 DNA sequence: TGCAGTGCTAGTCCCATTAGCGGGGATGTGGGCGAGCAGTACTTC. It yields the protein CSASPISGDVGEQYF.

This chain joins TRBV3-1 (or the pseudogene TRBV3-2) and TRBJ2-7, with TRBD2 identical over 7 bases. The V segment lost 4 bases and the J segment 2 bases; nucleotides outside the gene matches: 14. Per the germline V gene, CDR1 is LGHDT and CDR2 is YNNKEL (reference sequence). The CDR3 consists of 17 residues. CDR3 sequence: CASSPIRIAGLTYEQYF. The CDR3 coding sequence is TGTGCCAGCAGCCCCATTCGGATAGCGGGTCTGACCTACGAGCAGTACTTC.

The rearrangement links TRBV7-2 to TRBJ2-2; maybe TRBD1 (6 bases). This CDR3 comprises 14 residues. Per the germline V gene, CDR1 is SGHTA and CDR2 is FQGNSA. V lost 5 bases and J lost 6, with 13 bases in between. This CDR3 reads CASSPQGLAGELFF. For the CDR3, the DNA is TGTGCCAGCAGCCCCCAGGGGTTGGCCGGGGAGCTGTTTTTT.

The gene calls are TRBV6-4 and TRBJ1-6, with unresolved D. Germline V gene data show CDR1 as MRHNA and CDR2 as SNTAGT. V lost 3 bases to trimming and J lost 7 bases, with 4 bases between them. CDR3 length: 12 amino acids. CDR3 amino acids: CASSDLNSPLHF. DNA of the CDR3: TGTGCCAGCAGTGATCTGAATTCACCCCTCCACTTT.

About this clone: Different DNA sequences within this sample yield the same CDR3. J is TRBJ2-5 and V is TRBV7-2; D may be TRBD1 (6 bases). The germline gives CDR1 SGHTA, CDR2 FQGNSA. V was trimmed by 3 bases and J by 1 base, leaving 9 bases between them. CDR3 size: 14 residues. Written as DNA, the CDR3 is TGTGCCAGCAGCTTGGGGGCATCCCAAGAGACCCAGTACTTC. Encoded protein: CASSLGASQETQYF.

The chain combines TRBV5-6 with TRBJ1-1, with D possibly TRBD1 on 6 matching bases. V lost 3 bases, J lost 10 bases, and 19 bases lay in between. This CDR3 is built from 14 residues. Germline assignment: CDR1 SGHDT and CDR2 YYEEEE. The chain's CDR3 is CASSSSSGVNGAFF. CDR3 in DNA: TGTGCCAGCAGCTCTTCTTCAGGGGTAAACGGAGCTTTCTTT.

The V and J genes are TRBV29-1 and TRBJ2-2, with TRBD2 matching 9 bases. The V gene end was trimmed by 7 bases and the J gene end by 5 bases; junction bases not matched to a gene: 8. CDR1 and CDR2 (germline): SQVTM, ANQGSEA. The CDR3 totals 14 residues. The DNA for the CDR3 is TGCAGCGGGTACGAAGCGGGAGGAACCGGGGAGCTGTTTTTT. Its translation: CSGYEAGGTGELFF.

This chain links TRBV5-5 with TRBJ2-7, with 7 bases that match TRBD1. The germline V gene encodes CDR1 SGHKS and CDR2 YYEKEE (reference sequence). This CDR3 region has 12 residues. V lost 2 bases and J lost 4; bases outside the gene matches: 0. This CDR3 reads CASSLQGYEQYF. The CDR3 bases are TGTGCCAGCAGCTTACAGGGGTACGAGCAGTACTTC.

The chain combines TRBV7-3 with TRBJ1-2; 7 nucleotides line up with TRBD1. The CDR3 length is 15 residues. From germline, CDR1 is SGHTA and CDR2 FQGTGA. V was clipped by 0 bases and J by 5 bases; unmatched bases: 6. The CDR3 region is CASSLTGGTRYGYTF. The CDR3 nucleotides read TGTGCCAGCAGCTTAACAGGGGGCACTCGGTATGGCTACACCTTC.

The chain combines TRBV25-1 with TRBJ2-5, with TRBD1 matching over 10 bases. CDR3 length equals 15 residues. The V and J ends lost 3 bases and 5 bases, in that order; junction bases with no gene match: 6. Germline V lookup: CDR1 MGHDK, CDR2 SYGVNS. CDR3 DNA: TGTGCCAGCAGTGACCCGGGACAGGGGCCGGAGACCCAGTACTTC. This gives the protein CASSDPGQGPETQYF.

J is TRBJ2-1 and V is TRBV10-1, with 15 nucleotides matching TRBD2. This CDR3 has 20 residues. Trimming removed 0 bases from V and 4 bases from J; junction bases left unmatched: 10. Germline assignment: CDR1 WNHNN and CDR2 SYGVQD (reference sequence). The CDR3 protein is CASSESWLGGTSGRYNEQFF. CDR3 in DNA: TGCGCCAGCAGTGAGTCTTGGCTTGGCGGGACTAGCGGGAGGTACAATGAGCAGTTCTTC.

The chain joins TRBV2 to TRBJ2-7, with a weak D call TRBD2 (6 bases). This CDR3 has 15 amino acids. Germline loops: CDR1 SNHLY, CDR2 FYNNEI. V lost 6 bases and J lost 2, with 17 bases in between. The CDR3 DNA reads TGTGCCAGCAGACTTAGCGGAGTGATGGCCTACGAGCAGTACTTC. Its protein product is CASRLSGVMAYEQYF.

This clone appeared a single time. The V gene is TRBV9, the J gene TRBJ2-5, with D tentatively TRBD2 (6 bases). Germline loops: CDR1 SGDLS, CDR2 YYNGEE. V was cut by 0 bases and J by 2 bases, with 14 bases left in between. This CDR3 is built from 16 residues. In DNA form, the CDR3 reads TGTGCCAGCAGCGTAGCTGGAGGGGTTTTACAAGAGACCCAGTACTTC. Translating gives CASSVAGGVLQETQYF.